This TCR beta chain was sequenced in a study of graft-versus-host responses after intestinal transplantation. Whole-study context: Multivisceral, liver-intestinal, or isolated intestinal transplants were received by the recipients.

About this clone itself: Its specificity is unknown.

Measured with immunoSEQ multiplex PCR; TCRdb has only the in-frame clones, and not every one. The top ten hold 3% to 3.5% of the sample, which has around 120,000 clones, 90% to 95% seen once. The material was unstimulated CD8+ T cells sorted from spleen or lymph node cells, obtained before intestinal transplant. The receptor comes from a human donor who received an intestinal transplant.

CDR3 sequence: CASSFGGQNEQYF. DNA of the CDR3: TGTGCCAGCAGTTTCGGGGGACAGAACGAGCAGTACTTC. The V call is TRBV28, the J call TRBJ2-7; a possible D gene is TRBD1 (7 bases). The germline V and J ends were trimmed by 3 bases and 5 bases, with 11 bases remaining between them. The CDR3 runs 13 residues. CDR1 is MDHEN and CDR2 is SYDVKM in the germline V gene.